This TCR beta chain was identified in a study of T cells in Graves' hyperthyroidism and ophthalmopathy. The source material, RNA transcripts, was used to amplify TCR beta CDR3 regions. The HTBI primer set was used in a first-round RT-PCR of the TCR CDR3. TCRdb independently ran MiXCR on the multiplex PCR reads; one entry per CDR3 protein. Of about 640,000 distinct CDR3 sequences in the sample, more than 20% were seen once. Exclusion of patients followed from uncontrolled infection, other autoimmune disease, pregnancy or lactation. Sequencing used blood. This clonotype was obtained from a man aged 30-40 years with Graves' ophthalmopathy.

The CDR3 DNA follows: TGTGCCAGCAGCCCCAGACAGGCCAATTCACCCCTCCACTTT. It codes for CASSPRQANSPLHF. The J gene is TRBJ1-6, the V gene TRBV7-2; D may be TRBD1 (6 bases). With 5 bases removed from V and 7 bases from J, the gap between germline ends came to 12 bases. The germline gives CDR1 SGHTA, CDR2 FQGNSA. The CDR3 runs to 14 residues.